The T cell receptor (beta chain) described here comes from a study of shared clonotypes between healthy human individuals. Study-wide results and limits: The authors sampled blood alone, and tissue repertoires likely differ.

Trimming removed 5 bases from V and 4 bases from J; junction bases left unmatched: 3. The CDR3 sequence is 14 residues long. Germline V CDR1 and CDR2: SGHTA, FQGTGA. Assay: immunoSEQ multiplex PCR; the TCRdb copy retains only in-frame clones and omits some. The sample consists of under 700,000 clones, 85% to 95% of them appearing once. Details on this clone: As yet, its antigen is unknown.

Naive CD8 cells lacked CD45RO and underwent positive selection for CCR7, leaving out terminally differentiated effector memory CD45RA+ cells. Sequencing was carried out using naive CD8+ T cells sorted from blood. This TCR derives from a woman in her twenties or thirties in good health. The rearrangement uses TRBV7-3 and TRBJ1-1; 11 nucleotides agree with TRBD1. CDR3 nucleotides: TGTGCCAGCAGCCACGGGACAGGGGGCACTGAAGCTTTCTTT. It codes for CASSHGTGGTEAFF.